A selection of T cell receptor beta chains follows, all from one sample in a study of OX40 agonist ivuxolimab in advanced cancers. Clones were sequenced by immunoSEQ multiplex PCR, and TCRdb holds only the in-frame ones, with some missing. The sample lists some 54,000 clones; 84% were seen once. The sample consisted of CD4+ or CD8+ T cells sorted from blood, taken in a trial of the OX40 agonist ivuxolimab. The receptors were gathered from an adult with an advanced solid tumor such as melanoma, head and neck, liver or kidney cancer. Each CDR3 is given with its conserved first and last residue. Fields, in order: J gene, V gene, clone size, D gene, CDR3 DNA, CDR3 protein. The D gene is left open where the match is weak. The size entry is marked missing in some rows and otherwise reads once, few, many or a size class.

TRBJ2-2,TRBV5-4,-,-,TGTGCCAGCAGCCCCCGAGGTGGCGGGGAGCTGTTTTTT,CASSPRGGGELFF
TRBJ1-1,TRBV10-3,once,TRBD1,TGTGCCATCAGTCCGACAGGGGTGAACACTGAAGCTTTCTTT,CAISPTGVNTEAFF
TRBJ1-1,TRBV27,-,TRBD1,TGTGCCAGCAGTCCCGGGACAGGGGGCTTTCTTGGTGAAGCTTTCTTT,CASSPGTGGFLGEAFF
TRBJ2-1,TRBV5-1,-,TRBD1,TGCGCCAGCAGCTTGACTCCACCGGGACAGAGCTCCTACAATGAGCAGTTCTTC,CASSLTPPGQSSYNEQFF
TRBJ1-3,TRBV6-5,-,-,TGTGCCAGCACCCGGGGAAACACCATATATTTT,CASTRGNTIYF
TRBJ2-1,TRBV27,-,TRBD1,TGTGCCAGCAGCAGACAGGGAGTCGGGAATGAGCAGTTCTTC,CASSRQGVGNEQFF
TRBJ2-5,TRBV5-8,-,TRBD2,TGTGCCAGCAGCGAGTGGGGACTAGCGGGAGAGGGGCGTCTGGAGACCCAGTACTTC,CASSEWGLAGEGRLETQYF
TRBJ1-3,TRBV7-9,-,-,TGTGCCAGCAGCTCAGGGGGAAACACCATATATTTT,CASSSGGNTIYF
TRBJ2-3,TRBV6-5,-,-,TGTGCCAGCAGTCGCCTAGAGGGGGGCGCAGATACGCAGTATTTT,CASSRLEGGADTQYF
TRBJ2-5,TRBV9,-,TRBD1,TGTGCCAGCAGCGTCTTACAGGGGCAAGAGACCCAGTACTTC,CASSVLQGQETQYF
TRBJ1-1,TRBV10-1,-,-,TGCGCCAGCAGTGAGTCGAGGGAATTCACTGAAGCTTTCTTT,CASSESREFTEAFF
TRBJ2-5,TRBV5-4,-,TRBD2,TGTGCCAGCAGCCCGACTAGCGGGAGGGCCCTGGGGGAGACCCAGTACTTC,CASSPTSGRALGETQYF
TRBJ1-1,TRBV5-1,-,-,TGCGCCAGCAGCCCCGAGGGCCTTGAAGCTTTCTTT,CASSPEGLEAFF
TRBJ2-5,TRBV19,-,-,TGTGCCACTGGAGGGACCATACAAGAGACCCAGTACTTC,CATGGTIQETQYF
TRBJ1-3,TRBV19,-,-,TGTGCCAGTAGAGAGACCGGGACATACGGAAACACCATATATTTT,CASRETGTYGNTIYF
TRBJ2-5,TRBV28,-,-,TGTGCCAGCAGTTTAAACAGTCAAGAGACCCAGTACTTC,CASSLNSQETQYF
TRBJ2-2,TRBV10-3,few,TRBD1,TGTGCCATCAGTGGGGACAGGGAGAACACCGGGGAGCTGTTTTTT,CAISGDRENTGELFF
TRBJ2-7,TRBV29-1,-,TRBD1,TGCAGCGTTGGGGGACAGGGGGTAGCCTACGAGCAGTACTTC,CSVGGQGVAYEQYF
TRBJ2-1,TRBV29-1,-,TRBD2,TGCAGCGCCCTACCGACAGATAGCGGGAGGGTACCTGAGCAGTTCTTC,CSALPTDSGRVPEQFF
TRBJ2-2,TRBV9,-,TRBD2,TGTGCCAGCACTGTGGGAGCGGGAGGCCCGAACACCGGGGAGCTGTTTTTT,CASTVGAGGPNTGELFF
TRBJ1-1,TRBV11-2,-,-,TGTGCCAGCAGCTCGGGGGGGACCCGGAACACTGAAGCTTTCTTT,CASSSGGTRNTEAFF
TRBJ1-1,TRBV19,-,-,TGTGCCAGTAGTATAGCCAGGATGGAGATGAACACTGAAGCTTTCTTT,CASSIARMEMNTEAFF
TRBJ1-3,TRBV5-5,-,-,TGTGCCAGCAGCTTGGGGACTGACAGTAACTCTGGAAACACCATATATTTT,CASSLGTDSNSGNTIYF
TRBJ2-3,TRBV28,-,-,TGTGCCAGCACCTTCCTCAGCGGAGCAGGGACAGATACGCAGTATTTT,CASTFLSGAGTDTQYF
TRBJ2-7,TRBV9,-,-,TGTGCCAGCAGCGGAGATCCCGGGGGGCTTTACGAGCAGTACTTC,CASSGDPGGLYEQYF
TRBJ1-1,TRBV28,-,-,TGTGCCAGCAGTTTTAAAAGGGGGGGCAGGGAGACGGAAGCTTTCTTT,CASSFKRGGRETEAFF
TRBJ1-1,TRBV18,-,TRBD1,TGTGCCAGCTCACCACGGAGAACAGGGGGAGGAACTGAAGCTTTCTTT,CASSPRRTGGGTEAFF
TRBJ2-1,TRBV11-3,-,TRBD1,TGTGCCAGCAGCTTCGGGACAGGGGTCCCCCAGCAGTTCTTC,CASSFGTGVPQQFF
TRBJ2-4,TRBV5-1,-,-,TGCGCCAGCAGCCCGGAGGGGAGGACCAAAAACATTCAGTACTTC,CASSPEGRTKNIQYF
TRBJ2-7,TRBV19,medium-sized,-,TGTGCCAGTAGTATTTCAGGAAACTCCTACGAGCAGTACTTC,CASSISGNSYEQYF
TRBJ1-2,TRBV10-3,-,-,TGTGCCATCAGTGAGTCTGGGGAAGGGGGCTACACCTTC,CAISESGEGGYTF
TRBJ2-3,TRBV14,-,TRBD2,TGTGCCAGCAGCCAAGATATCACTAGCGGGTCAGATACGCAGTATTTT,CASSQDITSGSDTQYF
TRBJ1-4,TRBV7-2,-,-,TGTGCCAGCAGCCCCCTGGGGGGCGTTGGAAAACTGTTTTTT,CASSPLGGVGKLFF
TRBJ2-7,TRBV28,-,-,TGTGCCAGCAGTTCCCAGGACAGTCCTCTGTACTTC,CASSSQDSPLYF
TRBJ1-3,TRBV19,-,TRBD1,TGTGCCAGTAGTACCCGGGACAGCCACTCTGGAAACACCATATATTTT,CASSTRDSHSGNTIYF
TRBJ1-1,TRBV19,-,-,TGTGCCAGTAGTATAGACATCAGGTCGGGGGAGGCTTTCTTT,CASSIDIRSGEAFF